The clone carrying this T cell receptor beta chain was counted once. Germline CDR1 and CDR2: SGDLS and YYNGEE. After removal of 1 base from V and 4 bases from J, the junction contained 10 bases not matched to a gene. This CDR3 contains 17 residues. This entry comes from a study of blood T cell repertoires in COVID-19. Two negative PCRs, clearance, or symptom resolution characterized the recovered Cohort 3 donors. The repertoire was sequenced with immunoSEQ multiplex PCR; TCRdb's copy has only in-frame clones and lacks some. The repertoire holds 300,000 or so clones, with 90% as singletons. The chain uses TRBV9 and TRBJ2-2; 7 positions match TRBD2. Sequenced sample: PBMCs or T cells enriched from blood (not recorded which). The sequence was collected from a man aged 55 to 69 who had recovered from COVID-19. Written as DNA, the CDR3 is TGTGCCAGCAGCGTAAAACCGGCTTGGGGGGGCACCGGGGAGCTGTTTTTT. It yields the protein CASSVKPAWGGTGELFF.